This T cell receptor beta chain appears in the sequencing data of a study of blood T cell repertoires in COVID-19 (TCRdb year 2020). About the study as a whole: The collaborator samples originated in the United States, Italy and Spain and spanned the acute and convalescent phases of COVID-19. The prospective study material was composed of cDNA or gDNA derived from T cells, B-cell-depleted T cells, or PBMCs. The dataset comprised deeply sampled blood TCRbeta repertoires from subjects exposed to, actively infected with, or recovered from COVID-19. A freely available public database, intended as a resource for researchers studying the immune response to SARS-CoV-2, is where the repertoires were released. Samples came from the ongoing ImmuneRACE study (first 160 participants) plus 1,254 subjects from 6 global collaborators. Sample metadata almost always included a de-identified subject ID, COVID-19 status, age in years and sex. HLA class I and class II types, where available, came from metadata supplied by the sample provider rather than from assay-based typing. The study at large found these results: The amount of clinical and demographic metadata varied by source and participant and was provided uncurated.

Concerning this clone itself: The specificity of this receptor is unknown. No clone much larger than this one lies a single base away; base qualities are absent.

The CDR3 covers 14 residues, taking in both the cysteine and the phenylalanine. Just the 42-base CDR3 DNA is kept, in frame starting at base 1. Trimming accounts for 4 bases at V and 0 bases at J, while the number of junction bases matched to no gene is 0. CDR1 and CDR2, per the germline V gene, are MRHNA and SNTAGT. The collaborating institutions used their own protocols to collect whole blood in K2EDTA tubes. Collaborator samples were shipped for TCRbeta analysis as frozen whole blood, isolated PBMCs, or DNA extracted from either sample type. TCRbeta CDR3 regions were amplified from genomic DNA by means of the immunoSEQ Assay, a bias-controlled multiplex PCR. Regarding the original processing steps: The number of nucleated cells in each sample was estimated by amplification of reference gene primers within the assay. To quantify the absolute abundance of each unique TCRbeta CDR3 rearrangement, sequence reads were collapsed and filtered. For each sample, productive Simpson clonality was calculated as the square root of Simpson's diversity index over productive rearrangements. TCRdb carries this immuneACCESS record with in-frame sequences only. Its versions omit some clonotypes, under half of them owing to an unresolved V gene in the studies checked, with the rest unexplained. V and J calls and clone size are as listed in that table; D and trimming were resolved from the DNA. This sample lists a few hundred thousand clones; nearly 85% were detected once. Together, the top ten hold less than 10% of the sample.

The chain was built from TRBV6-4 and TRBJ2-1, and 7 junction bases match TRBD2. The sample was peripheral blood. This TCR came from a human donor in a cohort sampled during active COVID-19. The nucleotide sequence is TGTGCCAGCAGTGCTAGCGGCTCCTACAATGAGCAGTTCTTC. It encodes CASSASGSYNEQFF.